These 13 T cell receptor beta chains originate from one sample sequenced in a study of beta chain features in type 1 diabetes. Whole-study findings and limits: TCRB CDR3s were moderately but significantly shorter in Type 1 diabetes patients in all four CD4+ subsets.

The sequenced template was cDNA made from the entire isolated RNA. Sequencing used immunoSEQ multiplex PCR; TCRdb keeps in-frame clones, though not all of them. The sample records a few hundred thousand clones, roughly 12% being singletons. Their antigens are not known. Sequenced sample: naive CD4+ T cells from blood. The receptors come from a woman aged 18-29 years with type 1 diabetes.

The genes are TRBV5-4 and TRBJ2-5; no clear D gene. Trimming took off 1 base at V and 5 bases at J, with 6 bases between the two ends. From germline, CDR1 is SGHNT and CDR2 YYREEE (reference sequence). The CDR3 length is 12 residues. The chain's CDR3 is CASSLSPETQYF. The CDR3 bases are TGTGCCAGCAGCTTGAGCCCGGAGACCCAGTACTTC.

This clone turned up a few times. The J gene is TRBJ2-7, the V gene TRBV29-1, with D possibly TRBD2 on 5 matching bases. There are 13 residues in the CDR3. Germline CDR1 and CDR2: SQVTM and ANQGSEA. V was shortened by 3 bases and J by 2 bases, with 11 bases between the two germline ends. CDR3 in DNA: TGCAGCGTTGATACGGGGTCGCCCTACGAGCAGTACTTC. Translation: CSVDTGSPYEQYF.

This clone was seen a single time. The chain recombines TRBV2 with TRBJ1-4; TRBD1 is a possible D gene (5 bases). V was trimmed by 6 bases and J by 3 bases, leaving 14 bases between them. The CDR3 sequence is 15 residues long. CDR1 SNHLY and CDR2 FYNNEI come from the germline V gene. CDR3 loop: CASRHDSNSNEKLFF. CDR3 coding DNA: TGTGCCAGCAGACACGACAGCAACTCTAATGAAAAACTGTTTTTT.

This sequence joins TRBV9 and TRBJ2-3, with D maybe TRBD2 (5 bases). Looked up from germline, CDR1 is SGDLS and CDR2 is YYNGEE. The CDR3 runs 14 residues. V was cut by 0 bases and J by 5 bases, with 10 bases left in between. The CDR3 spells CASSVVSGGDTQYF. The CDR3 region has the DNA TGTGCCAGCAGCGTAGTGTCAGGAGGAGATACGCAGTATTTT.

CDR3 sequence reads: CAIRASGGPLYNEQFF. The CDR3 nucleotides are TGTGCCATCAGGGCTAGCGGGGGGCCCCTCTACAATGAGCAGTTCTTC. The chain joins TRBV10-3 to TRBJ2-1; 11 bases match TRBD2. This CDR3 has 16 amino acids. V shed 6 bases and J 3 bases; nucleotides not matched to a gene: 7. Germline-derived CDR1 and CDR2 are ENHRY and SYGVKD.

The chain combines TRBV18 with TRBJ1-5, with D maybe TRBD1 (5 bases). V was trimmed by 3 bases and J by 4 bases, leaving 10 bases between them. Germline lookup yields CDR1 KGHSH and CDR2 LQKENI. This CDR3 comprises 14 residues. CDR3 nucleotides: TGTGCCAGCTCACCGTCGGGGGATAATCAGCCCCAGCATTTT. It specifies CASSPSGDNQPQHF.

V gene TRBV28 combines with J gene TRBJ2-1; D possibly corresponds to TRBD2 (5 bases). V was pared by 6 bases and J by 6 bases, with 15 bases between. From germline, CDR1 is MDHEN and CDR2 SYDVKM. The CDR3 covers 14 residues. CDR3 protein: CASSHSVRVNEQFF. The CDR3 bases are TGTGCCAGCAGCCATAGCGTAAGGGTCAATGAGCAGTTCTTC.

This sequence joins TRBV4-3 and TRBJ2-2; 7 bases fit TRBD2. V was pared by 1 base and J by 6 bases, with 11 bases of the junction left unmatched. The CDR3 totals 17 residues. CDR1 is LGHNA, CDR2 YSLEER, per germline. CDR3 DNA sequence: TGCGCCAGCAGCCAAGGGGGGAGCGGGGCCGGGGCCGGGGAGCTGTTTTTT. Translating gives CASSQGGSGAGAGELFF.

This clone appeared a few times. CDR3 nucleotide sequence: TGCGCCAGCAGCATACCGGGCCGCGGGTCGGTACCCGGGGAGCTGTTTTTT. This encodes CASSIPGRGSVPGELFF. The rearrangement uses TRBV5-1 and TRBJ2-2; D is possibly TRBD2 (5 bases). Between the trimmed V and J ends, which lost 4 bases and 6 bases, there was a span of 22 bases. CDR1 is SGHRS, CDR2 YFSETQ, per germline. The CDR3 covers 17 residues.

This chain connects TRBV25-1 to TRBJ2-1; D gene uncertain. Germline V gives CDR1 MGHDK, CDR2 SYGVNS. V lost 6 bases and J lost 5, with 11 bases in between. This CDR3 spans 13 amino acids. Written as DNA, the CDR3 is TGTGCCAGCAGCCCGTCAACAAACAATGAGCAGTTCTTC. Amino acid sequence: CASSPSTNNEQFF.

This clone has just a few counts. CDR3 amino acids: CASSPTMGHTGELFF. The CDR3 nucleotides read TGTGCCAGCAGCCCGACGATGGGGCACACCGGGGAGCTGTTTTTT. The rearrangement joins TRBV7-2 to TRBJ2-2, with a possible D match to TRBD1 (5 bases). Germline CDR1 and CDR2: SGHTA and FQGNSA. This CDR3 region has 15 residues. Trimming took off 5 bases at V and 3 bases at J, with 13 bases between the two ends.

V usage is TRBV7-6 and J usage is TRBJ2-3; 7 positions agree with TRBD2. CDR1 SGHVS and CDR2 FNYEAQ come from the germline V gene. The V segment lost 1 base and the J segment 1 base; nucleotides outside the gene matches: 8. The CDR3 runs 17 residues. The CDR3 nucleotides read TGTGCCAGCAGCTTAGAGAGAGGGCTAGCGGGCACAGATACGCAGTATTTT. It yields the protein CASSLERGLAGTDTQYF.

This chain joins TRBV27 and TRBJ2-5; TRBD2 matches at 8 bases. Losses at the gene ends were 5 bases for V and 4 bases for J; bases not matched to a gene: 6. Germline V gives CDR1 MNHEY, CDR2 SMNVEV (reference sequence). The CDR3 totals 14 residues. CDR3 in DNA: TGTGCCAGCAGTCCCGTTACTAGCGGAGAGACCCAGTACTTC. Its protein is CASSPVTSGETQYF.